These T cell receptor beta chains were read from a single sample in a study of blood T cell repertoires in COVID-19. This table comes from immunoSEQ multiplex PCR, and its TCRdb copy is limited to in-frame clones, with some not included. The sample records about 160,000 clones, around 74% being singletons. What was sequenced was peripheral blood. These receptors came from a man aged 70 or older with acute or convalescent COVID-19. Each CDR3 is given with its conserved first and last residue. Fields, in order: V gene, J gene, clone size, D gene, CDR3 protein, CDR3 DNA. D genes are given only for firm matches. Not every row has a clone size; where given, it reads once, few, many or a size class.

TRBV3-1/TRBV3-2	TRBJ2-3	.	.	CASSQVGFGTDTQYF	TGTGCCAGCAGCCAAGTCGGGTTCGGCACAGATACGCAGTATTTT
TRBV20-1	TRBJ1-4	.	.	CSGQVNEKLFF	TGCAGTGGACAGGTTAATGAAAAACTGTTTTTT
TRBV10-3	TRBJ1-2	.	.	CAISRDNYGYTF	TGTGCCATCAGCCGGGATAACTATGGCTACACCTTC
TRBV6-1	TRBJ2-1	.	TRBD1	CASSQTGGSYNEQFF	TGTGCCAGCAGCCAGACAGGGGGCTCCTACAATGAGCAGTTCTTC
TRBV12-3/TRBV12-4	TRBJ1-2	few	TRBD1	CASSWTGPGGYTF	TGTGCCAGCAGTTGGACAGGGCCGGGAGGCTACACCTTC
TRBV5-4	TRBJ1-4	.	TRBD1	CASSPGQGDNEKLFF	TGTGCCAGCAGCCCGGGACAGGGTGATAATGAAAAACTGTTTTTT
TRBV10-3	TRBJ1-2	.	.	CAISAVTAYGYTF	TGTGCCATCAGTGCGGTAACAGCCTATGGCTACACCTTC
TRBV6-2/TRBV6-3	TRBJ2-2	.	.	CASSYSRVWANTGELFF	TGTGCCAGCAGTTACTCGAGGGTGTGGGCGAACACCGGGGAGCTGTTTTTT
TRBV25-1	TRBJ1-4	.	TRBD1	CASSDPGGQGYEKLFF	TGTGCCAGCAGTGACCCCGGGGGACAGGGGTATGAAAAACTGTTTTTT
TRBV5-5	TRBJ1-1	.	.	CASSRQPYNTEAFF	TGTGCCAGCAGCAGACAGCCTTACAACACTGAAGCTTTCTTT
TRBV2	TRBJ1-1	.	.	CASDITGVEAFF	TGTGCCAGCGACATAACCGGGGTTGAAGCTTTCTTT
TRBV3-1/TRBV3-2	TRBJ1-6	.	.	CASSPPWGRSYNSPLHF	TGTGCCAGCAGCCCCCCTTGGGGGCGCTCCTATAATTCACCCCTCCACTTT
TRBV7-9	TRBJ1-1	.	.	CASSLQGGIEAFF	TGTGCCAGCAGCTTACAGGGCGGGATTGAAGCTTTCTTT
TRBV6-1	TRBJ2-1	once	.	CASSEASVGRDEQFF	TGTGCCAGCAGTGAGGCTAGCGTGGGACGCGATGAGCAGTTCTTC
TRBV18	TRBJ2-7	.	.	CASSPPGGPIPYEQYF	TGTGCCAGCTCACCACCGGGCGGGCCTATCCCCTACGAGCAGTACTTC
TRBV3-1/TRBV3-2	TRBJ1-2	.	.	CASSQESGDYGYTF	TGTGCCAGCAGCCAAGAATCGGGGGACTATGGCTACACCTTC
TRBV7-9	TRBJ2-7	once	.	CASSPGPNYEQYF	TGTGCCAGCAGCCCAGGGCCAAACTACGAGCAGTACTTC
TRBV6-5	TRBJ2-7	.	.	CASSLRGPPSYEQYF	TGTGCCAGCAGTTTAAGGGGTCCCCCCTCCTACGAGCAGTACTTC
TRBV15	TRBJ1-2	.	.	CATSLPVASYGYTF	TGTGCCACCAGTCTCCCCGTCGCGAGCTATGGCTACACCTTC
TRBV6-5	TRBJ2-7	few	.	CASSNHRYEQYF	TGTGCCAGCAGTAACCACCGGTACGAGCAGTACTTC
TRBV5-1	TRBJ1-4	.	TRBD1	CASSETGGATNEKLFF	TGCGCCAGCAGCGAGACAGGGGGTGCTACTAATGAAAAACTGTTTTTT
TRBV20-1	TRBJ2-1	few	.	CSASLGGGTQFF	TGCAGTGCTAGTTTGGGTGGCGGGACGCAGTTCTTC
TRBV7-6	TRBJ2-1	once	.	CASSLEQGLYNEQFF	TGTGCCAGCAGCTTAGAACAGGGCCTATACAATGAGCAGTTCTTC
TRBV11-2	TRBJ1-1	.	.	CASSLDVQGNTEAFF	TGTGCCAGCAGCTTAGATGTACAGGGGAACACTGAAGCTTTCTTT
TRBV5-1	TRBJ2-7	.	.	CASSLVGGTYEQYF	TGCGCCAGCAGCTTGGTTGGAGGCACCTACGAGCAGTACTTC
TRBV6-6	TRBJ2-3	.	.	CATGQSDTQYF	TGTGCCACCGGACAATCAGATACGCAGTATTTT
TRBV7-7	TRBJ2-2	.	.	CASSPDWGTQPNTGELFF	TGTGCTAGCAGCCCCGATTGGGGGACACAACCAAACACCGGGGAGCTGTTTTTT
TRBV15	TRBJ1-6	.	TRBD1	CATSRQDPGTESYSPLHF	TGTGCCACCAGCAGGCAGGATCCCGGGACAGAGAGTTATTCACCCCTCCACTTT
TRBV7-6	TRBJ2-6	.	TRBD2	CASSGVAGGPTNVLTF	TGTGCCAGCAGCGGCGTGGCGGGGGGCCCGACCAACGTCCTGACTTTC
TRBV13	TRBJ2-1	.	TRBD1	CASSTPDRGIFNEQFF	TGTGCCAGCAGCACCCCGGACAGGGGGATTTTCAATGAGCAGTTCTTC
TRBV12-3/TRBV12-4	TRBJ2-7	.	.	CASTERYEQYF	TGTGCCAGCACAGAGCGGTACGAGCAGTACTTC
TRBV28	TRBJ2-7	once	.	CASSRAGVYEQYF	TGTGCCAGCAGTCGTGCCGGGGTCTACGAGCAGTACTTC
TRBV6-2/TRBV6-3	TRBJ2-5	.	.	CASSSPREQETQYF	TGTGCCAGCAGTTCCCCTCGAGAACAAGAGACCCAGTACTTC
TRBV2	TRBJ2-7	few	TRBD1	CASSTDRGRSYEQYF	TGTGCCAGCAGTACGGACAGGGGGAGGTCCTACGAGCAGTACTTC
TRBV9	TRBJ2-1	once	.	CASSVATRTKPEQFF	TGTGCCAGCAGCGTAGCTACGAGGACTAAGCCTGAGCAGTTCTTC
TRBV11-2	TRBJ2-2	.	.	CASSLPFRRDTGELFF	TGTGCCAGCAGCTTACCCTTCCGGAGAGACACCGGGGAGCTGTTTTTT
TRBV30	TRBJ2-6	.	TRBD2	CALTGGTAGANVLTF	TGTGCCCTTACCGGGGGGACTGCTGGGGCCAACGTCCTGACTTTC
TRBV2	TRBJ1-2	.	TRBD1	CASSDPSGTANYGYTF	TGTGCCAGCAGTGACCCCTCCGGGACAGCAAACTATGGCTACACCTTC
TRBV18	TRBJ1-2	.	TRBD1	CASSPRDREGYTF	TGTGCCAGCTCACCAAGGGACAGGGAAGGCTACACCTTC
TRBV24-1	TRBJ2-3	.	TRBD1	CATSVTGESTDTQYF	TGTGCCACCAGTGTCACAGGGGAGAGCACAGATACGCAGTATTTT
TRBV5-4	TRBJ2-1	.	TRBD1	CASSSGQDNEQFF	TGTGCCAGCAGCTCAGGACAGGACAATGAGCAGTTCTTC
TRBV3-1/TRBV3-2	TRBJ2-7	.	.	CASSQRREYEQYF	TGTGCCAGCAGCCAGAGGAGGGAGTACGAGCAGTACTTC
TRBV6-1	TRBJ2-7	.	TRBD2	CASSDTSGRVYEQYF	TGTGCCAGCAGTGACACTAGCGGGAGGGTCTACGAGCAGTACTTC
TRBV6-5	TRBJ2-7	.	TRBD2	CASSPSGSAYEQYF	TGTGCCAGCAGTCCTAGCGGGAGCGCCTACGAGCAGTACTTC